This TCR beta chain is drawn from a study of blood T cell repertoires in COVID-19. Overall study: COVID-19 samples from acute and convalescent phases originated in the United States, Italy and Spain.

V was trimmed by 5 bases and J by 0 bases, leaving 14 bases between them. CDR1 is SGHAT, CDR2 FQDESV, per germline (reference sequence). This CDR3 has 16 residues. Per the original methods: The authors estimated nucleated cell counts from reference gene primer amplification. Clones were read by immunoSEQ multiplex PCR, and TCRdb kept only the in-frame ones, dropping some. The V and J calls and the clone size are those of that table, but D and trimming were determined from the DNA. There are tens of thousands of clones in the sample; around 87% occur only once, and over 13% lies in the top ten. The sample taken for sequencing was peripheral blood. The receptor was isolated from a man aged 60 to 75 with active COVID-19. J is TRBJ2-1 and V is TRBV11-1, with a tentative D call TRBD2 (5 bases). CDR3 DNA sequence: TGTGCCAGCAGCACCCGGACTTTCCGCTCCTACAATGAGCAGTTCTTC. Translating it yields CASSTRTFRSYNEQFF.